This T cell receptor (beta chain) was identified during a study of blood T cell repertoires in COVID-19. Study-wide context: Sources were T cells, B-cell-depleted T cells, or PBMCs; the material itself was cDNA or gDNA.

Participant age was about 18 to 95 years, and participants resided in 20 to 30 US areas. TCRdb's table, derived via immunoSEQ multiplex PCR, lists solely in-frame clones and lacks some. The sample contains over 150,000 clones, roughly 80% of which appear only once. CDR1 and CDR2 (germline): KGHDR, SFDVKD. With 3 bases clipped from V and 2 bases from J, the junction kept 5 bases outside the gene matches. The CDR3 length is 15 residues. Sample: PBMCs or T cells enriched from blood (not recorded which). This TCR was sampled from a woman aged 55-70 years who had recovered from COVID-19. V and J are TRBV24-1 and TRBJ2-5, with 7 nucleotides matching TRBD2. The CDR3 nucleotides read TGTGCCACCAGTGATCCCTCAGCGGGGCAAGAGACCCAGTACTTC. Its protein product is CATSDPSAGQETQYF.